Below, one T cell receptor beta chain is given with its context. Its antigen is unknown. A read error may explain this, as a much larger clone is one base away. Sequenced on an Illumina NovaSeq 6000. TCR cDNA was synthesized by 5'RACE template switching, which introduced a universal primer site and unique molecular identifiers. cDNA synthesis was primed from both the TCR alpha and TCR beta constant segments. Library amplification involved two PCR steps, and the second step added sample barcodes and sequencing adapters. Sequencing of libraries was performed on Illumina HiSeq 2500 (2x100 bp) or NovaSeq (2x150 bp). The authors processed their data as follows. Demultiplexing of reads and collapsing into UMI consensus sequences were performed with MIGEC, and V(D)J alignment was carried out with MiXCR. Vaccine-responding clonotypes were identified with edgeR using replicate PBMC samples, with FDR below 0.01 and a log2 fold change above 5 up to day 15 being required. CD4 or CD8 identity was assigned to each bulk clonotype according to whether the clonotype was present at higher abundance in the sequenced CD4 repertoire or the sequenced CD8 repertoire. TCRdb reprocessed the public reads (quality trimming at Q25 with fastp, clone calling with MiXCR) and kept in-frame beta chains. Rows matching on CDR3 protein sequence are summarized as one entry with the most common DNA and genes. TCRdb, not the authors, supplied the V and J calls. For this sample the table gives 300,000 to 400,000 distinct CDR3 sequences, of which approximately 12% were detected only once. Approximately 3.3% of the sample comes from the top ten.

The data are from a study of T cells after yellow fever vaccination (dated by TCRdb to about 2019). For the wider study: The SMART-Seq v4 Ultra Low Input RNA kit was used to prepare libraries from fractions with low cell numbers. To track T-cell clones before and after primary and booster YFV17D yellow fever vaccination, bulk TCR alpha and beta repertoires were sequenced longitudinally. Two healthy male donors made up the cohort, one aged 18 to 30 years and the other aged 30 to 40 years. Bulk PBMC replicates and cell subsets were isolated from blood drawn at multiple timepoints before and after both primary and secondary immunization. Here is what the overall study found, with its caveats: A small share of clonotypes was detected in both CD4 and CD8 compartments, with the overlap likely arising from convergent recombination. Only two donors were included in the study, so the extent to which the findings can be generalized is limited. Compared with the primary T-cell response, the secondary T-cell response was weaker but faster, peaking on day 5 rather than day 15. After the booster, most clones that had expanded after primary vaccination were detected again (almost 97% of CD4 and roughly nine tenths of CD8), suggesting broad maintenance of memory. FACS-sorted repertoires could contain abundant contaminating clonotypes from the bulk population, so computational filtering was required.

As encoded in the germline V gene, CDR1 is LGHNA while CDR2 is YNFKEQ. Counted from cysteine to phenylalanine, this CDR3 has 17 amino acids. The kept DNA is CDR3 alone, 51 bases in frame from the first base. Taken with the paper, the label for treatment or condition translates to: live attenuated yellow fever vaccine strain. A standard Ficoll-Paque protocol was used to isolate PBMCs from peripheral blood. Dynabeads CD4 and CD8 positive selection kits were used to isolate the CD4 and CD8 T-cell fractions. RNA was extracted with TriZol from bulk PBMCs, CD4 and CD8 fractions, and dextramer-positive and dextramer-negative fractions.

The rearrangement combines TRBV4-2 with TRBJ2-7, with 7 middle bases fitting TRBD2. The clonotype originates from a man aged 18 to 35 who received the YFV17D yellow fever vaccine. This specimen was CD4+ T cells sorted from PBMCs, taken 45 days after the yellow fever booster vaccination. The sequenced DNA is TGTGCCAGCAGCCGGGCCTCGGGCGGGGGAAGCTCCTACGAGCTGTACTTC. Its protein reads: CASSRASGGGSSYELYF.